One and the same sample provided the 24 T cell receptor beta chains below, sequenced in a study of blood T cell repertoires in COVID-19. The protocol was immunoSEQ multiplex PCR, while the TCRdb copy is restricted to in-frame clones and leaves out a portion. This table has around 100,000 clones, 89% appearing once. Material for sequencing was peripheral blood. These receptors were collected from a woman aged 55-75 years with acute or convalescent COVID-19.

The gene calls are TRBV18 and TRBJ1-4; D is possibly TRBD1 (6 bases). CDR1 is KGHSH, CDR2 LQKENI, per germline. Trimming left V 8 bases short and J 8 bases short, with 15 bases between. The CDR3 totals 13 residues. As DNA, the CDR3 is TGTGCCAGCACTCGGACAGAAGGCGAAAAACTGTTTTTT. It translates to CASTRTEGEKLFF.

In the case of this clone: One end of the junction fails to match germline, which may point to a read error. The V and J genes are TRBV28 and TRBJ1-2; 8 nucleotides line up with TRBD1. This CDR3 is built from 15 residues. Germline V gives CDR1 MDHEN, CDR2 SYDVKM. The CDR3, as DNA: TGTGCCAGCAGTGACGGTCAGGGGGCGGTCTATAGCTACACCTTC. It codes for CASSDGQGAVYSYTF.

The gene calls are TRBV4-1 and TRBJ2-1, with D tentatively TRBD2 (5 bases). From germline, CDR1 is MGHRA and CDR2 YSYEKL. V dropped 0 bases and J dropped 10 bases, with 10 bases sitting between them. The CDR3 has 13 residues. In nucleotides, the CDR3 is TGCGCCAGCAGCCAAGATTTCCAGCGGGAGCAGTTCTTC. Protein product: CASSQDFQREQFF.

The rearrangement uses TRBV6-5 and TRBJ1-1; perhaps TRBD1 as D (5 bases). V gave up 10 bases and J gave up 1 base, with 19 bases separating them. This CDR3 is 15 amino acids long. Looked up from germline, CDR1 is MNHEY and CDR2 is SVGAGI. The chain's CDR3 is CATDNYRLPNTEAFF. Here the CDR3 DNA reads TGTGCCACCGACAACTACAGGTTGCCGAACACTGAAGCTTTCTTT.

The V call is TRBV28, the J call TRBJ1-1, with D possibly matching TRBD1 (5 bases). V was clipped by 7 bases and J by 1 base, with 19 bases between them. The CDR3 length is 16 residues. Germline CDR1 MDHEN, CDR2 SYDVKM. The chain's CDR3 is CASTPAGAQRNTEAFF. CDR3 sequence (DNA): TGTGCCAGCACCCCCGCTGGGGCGCAAAGGAACACTGAAGCTTTCTTT.

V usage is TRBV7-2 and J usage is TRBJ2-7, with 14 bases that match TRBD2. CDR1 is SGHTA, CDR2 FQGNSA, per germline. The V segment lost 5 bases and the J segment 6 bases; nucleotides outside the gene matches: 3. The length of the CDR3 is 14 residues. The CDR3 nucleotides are TGTGCCAGCAGCCAAGGACTAGCGGGAGGCGAGCAGTACGTC. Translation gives CASSQGLAGGEQYV.

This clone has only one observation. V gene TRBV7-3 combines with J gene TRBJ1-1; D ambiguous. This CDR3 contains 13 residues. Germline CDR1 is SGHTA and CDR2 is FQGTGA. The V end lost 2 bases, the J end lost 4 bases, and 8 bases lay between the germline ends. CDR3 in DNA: TGTGCCAGCAGCTTAGGAGGGCCCACTGAAGCTTTCTTT. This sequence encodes CASSLGGPTEAFF.

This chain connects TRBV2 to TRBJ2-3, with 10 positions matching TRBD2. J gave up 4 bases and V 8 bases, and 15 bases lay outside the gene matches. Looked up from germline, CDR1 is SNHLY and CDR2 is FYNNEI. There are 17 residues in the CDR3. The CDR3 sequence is CASGRRLAGVSADTQYF. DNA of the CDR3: TGTGCCAGCGGAAGGCGGCTAGCGGGAGTCAGCGCAGATACGCAGTATTTT.

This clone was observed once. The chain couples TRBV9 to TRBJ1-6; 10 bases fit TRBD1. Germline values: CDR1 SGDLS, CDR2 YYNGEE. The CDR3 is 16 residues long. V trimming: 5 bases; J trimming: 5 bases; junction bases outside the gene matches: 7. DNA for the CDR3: TGTGCCAGCAGACGAGGGGACAGGGGAGATAATTCACCCCTCCACTTT. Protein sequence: CASRRGDRGDNSPLHF.

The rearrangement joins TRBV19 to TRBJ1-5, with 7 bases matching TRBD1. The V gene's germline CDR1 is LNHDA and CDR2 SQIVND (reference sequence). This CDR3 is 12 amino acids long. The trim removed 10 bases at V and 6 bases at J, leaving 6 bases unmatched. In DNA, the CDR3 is TGTGCCACTCGGACAGGCGGTCAGCCCCAGCATTTT. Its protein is CATRTGGQPQHF.

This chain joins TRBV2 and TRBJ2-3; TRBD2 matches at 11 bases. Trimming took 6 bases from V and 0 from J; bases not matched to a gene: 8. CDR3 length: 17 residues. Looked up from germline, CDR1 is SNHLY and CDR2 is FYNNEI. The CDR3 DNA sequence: TGTGCCAGCAGAGACCGGGGGACTAGCGGTAGCACAGATACGCAGTATTTT. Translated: CASRDRGTSGSTDTQYF. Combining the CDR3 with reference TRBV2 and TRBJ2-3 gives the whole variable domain EPEVTQTPSHQVTQMGQEVILRCVPISNHLYFYWYRQILGQKVEFLVSFYNNEISEKSEIFDDQFSVERPDGSNFTLKIRSTKLEDSAMYFCASRDRGTSGSTDTQYFGPGTRLTVL.

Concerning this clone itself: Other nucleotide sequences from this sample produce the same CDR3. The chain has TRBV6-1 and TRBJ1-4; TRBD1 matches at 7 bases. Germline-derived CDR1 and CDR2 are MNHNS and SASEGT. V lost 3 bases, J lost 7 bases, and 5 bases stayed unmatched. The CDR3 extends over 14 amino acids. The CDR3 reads CASSENRGREKLFF. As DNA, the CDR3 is TGTGCCAGCAGTGAGAACAGGGGCCGTGAAAAACTGTTTTTT.

This chain's CDR3 is CASRQQLAAETQYF. The CDR3 DNA sequence: TGTGCCAGCAGACAACAACTAGCGGCGGAGACCCAGTACTTC. The chain links TRBV3-1 (or the pseudogene TRBV3-2) to TRBJ2-5; 8 positions agree with TRBD2. V lost 6 bases, J lost 5 bases, and 8 bases stayed unmatched. The germline V gene encodes CDR1 LGHDT and CDR2 YNNKEL (reference sequence). There are 14 residues in the CDR3.

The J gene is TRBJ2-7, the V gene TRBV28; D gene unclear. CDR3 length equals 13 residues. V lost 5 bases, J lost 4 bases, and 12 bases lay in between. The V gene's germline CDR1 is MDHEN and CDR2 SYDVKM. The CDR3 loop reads CASSLVGVYEQYF. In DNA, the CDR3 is TGTGCCAGCAGTCTTGTAGGAGTTTACGAGCAGTACTTC.

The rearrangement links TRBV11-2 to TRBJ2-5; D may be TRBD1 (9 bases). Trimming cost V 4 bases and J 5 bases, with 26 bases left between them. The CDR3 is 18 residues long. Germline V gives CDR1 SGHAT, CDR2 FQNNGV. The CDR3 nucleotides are TGTGCCAGCAGCTCCCGCGGGGGGACAGGGAAGGCGGGTGAGACCCAGTACTTC. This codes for CASSSRGGTGKAGETQYF.

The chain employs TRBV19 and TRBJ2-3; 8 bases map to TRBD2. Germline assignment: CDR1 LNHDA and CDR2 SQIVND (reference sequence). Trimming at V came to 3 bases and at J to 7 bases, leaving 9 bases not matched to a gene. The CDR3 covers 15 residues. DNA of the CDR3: TGTGCCAGTAGTATCCCCGGGACTAGGGGATATACGCAGTATTTT. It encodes CASSIPGTRGYTQYF.

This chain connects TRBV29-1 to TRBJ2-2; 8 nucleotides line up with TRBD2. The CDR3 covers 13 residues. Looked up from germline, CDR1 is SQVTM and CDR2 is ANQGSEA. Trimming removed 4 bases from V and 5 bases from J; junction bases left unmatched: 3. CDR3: CSVAPSGTGELFF. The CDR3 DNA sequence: TGCAGCGTTGCGCCTAGCGGGACCGGGGAGCTGTTTTTT.

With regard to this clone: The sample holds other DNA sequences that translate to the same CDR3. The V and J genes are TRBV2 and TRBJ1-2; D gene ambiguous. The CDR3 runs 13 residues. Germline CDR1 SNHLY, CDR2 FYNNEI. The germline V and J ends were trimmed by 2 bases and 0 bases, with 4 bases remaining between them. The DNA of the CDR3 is TGTGCCAGCAGTGAACGTGCTAACTATGGCTACACCTTC. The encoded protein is CASSERANYGYTF. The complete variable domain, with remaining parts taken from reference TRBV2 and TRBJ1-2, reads EPEVTQTPSHQVTQMGQEVILRCVPISNHLYFYWYRQILGQKVEFLVSFYNNEISEKSEIFDDQFSVERPDGSNFTLKIRSTKLEDSAMYFCASSERANYGYTFGSGTRLTVV.

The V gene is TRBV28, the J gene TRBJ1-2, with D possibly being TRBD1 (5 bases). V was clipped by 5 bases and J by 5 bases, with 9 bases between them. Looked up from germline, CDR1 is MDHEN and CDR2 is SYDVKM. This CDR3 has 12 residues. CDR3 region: CASSLQGYGYTF. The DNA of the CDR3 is TGTGCCAGCAGTCTGCAGGGTTATGGCTACACCTTC.

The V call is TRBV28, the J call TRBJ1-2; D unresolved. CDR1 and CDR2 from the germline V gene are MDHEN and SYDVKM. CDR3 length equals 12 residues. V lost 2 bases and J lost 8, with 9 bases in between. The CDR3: CASSLTLEGYTF. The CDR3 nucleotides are TGTGCCAGCAGTTTAACTCTTGAAGGCTACACCTTC.

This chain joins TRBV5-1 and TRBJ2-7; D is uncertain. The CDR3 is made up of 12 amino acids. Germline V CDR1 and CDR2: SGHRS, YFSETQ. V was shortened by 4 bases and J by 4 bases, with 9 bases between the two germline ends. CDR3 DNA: TGCGCCAGCAGCGAGTCCTATTACGAGCAGTACTTC. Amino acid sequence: CASSESYYEQYF. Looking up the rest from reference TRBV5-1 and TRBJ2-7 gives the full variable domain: KAGVTQTPRYLIKTRGQQVTLSCSPISGHRSVSWYQQTPGQGLQFLFEYFSETQRNKGNFPGRFSGRQFSNSRSEMNVSTLELGDSALYLCASSESYYEQYFGPGTRLTVT.

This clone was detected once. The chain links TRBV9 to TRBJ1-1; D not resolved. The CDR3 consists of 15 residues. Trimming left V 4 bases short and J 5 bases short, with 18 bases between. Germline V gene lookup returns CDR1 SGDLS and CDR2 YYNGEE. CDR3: CASSFQAEVKTEAFF. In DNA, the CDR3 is TGTGCCAGCAGCTTTCAGGCAGAAGTAAAGACTGAAGCTTTCTTT.

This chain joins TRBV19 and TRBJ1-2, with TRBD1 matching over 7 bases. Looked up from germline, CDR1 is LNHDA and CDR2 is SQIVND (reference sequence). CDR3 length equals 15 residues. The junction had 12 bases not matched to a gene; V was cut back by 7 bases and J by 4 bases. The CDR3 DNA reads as TGTGCCAGTACTCCCCCCGAGGGGGCCGCCTATGGCTACACCTTC. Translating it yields CASTPPEGAAYGYTF.

As DNA, the CDR3 is TGTGCCAGCAGTCTCGGGACTAGCGGTACAGTTGAGCAGTTCTTC. It is translated as CASSLGTSGTVEQFF. V usage is TRBV2 and J usage is TRBJ2-1; 11 bases map to TRBD2. Per germline, CDR1 SNHLY and CDR2 FYNNEI. CDR3 size: 15 residues. Trimming at V came to 5 bases and at J to 9 bases, leaving 9 bases not matched to a gene.